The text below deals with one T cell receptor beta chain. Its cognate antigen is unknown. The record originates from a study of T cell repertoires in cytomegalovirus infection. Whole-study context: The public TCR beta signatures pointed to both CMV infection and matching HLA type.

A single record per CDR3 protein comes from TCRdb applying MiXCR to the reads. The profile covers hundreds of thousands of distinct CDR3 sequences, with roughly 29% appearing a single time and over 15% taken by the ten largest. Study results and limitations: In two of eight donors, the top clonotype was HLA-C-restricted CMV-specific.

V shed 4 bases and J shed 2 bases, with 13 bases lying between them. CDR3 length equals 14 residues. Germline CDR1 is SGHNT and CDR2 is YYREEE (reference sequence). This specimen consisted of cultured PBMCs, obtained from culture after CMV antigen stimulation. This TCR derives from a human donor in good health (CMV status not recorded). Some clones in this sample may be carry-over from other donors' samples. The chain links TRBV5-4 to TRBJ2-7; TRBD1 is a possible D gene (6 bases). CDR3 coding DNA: TGTGCCAGCAGCAAAAAACAGGGTACCTACGAGCAGTACTTC. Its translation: CASSKKQGTYEQYF.